This TCR beta chain was captured by sequencing in a study of Ad26.COV2.S vaccination and SARS-CoV-2 variants. Study-wide context: Intramuscular Ad26.COV2.S doses were given once or twice, 56 days apart.

General observations from the study: Measurements of TCR breadth and depth may have given underestimates of the total T cell responses.

TCRdb's table, derived via immunoSEQ multiplex PCR, lists solely in-frame clones and lacks some. There are some 300,000 clones in the sample; around 83% occur only once, and under 2% lies in the top ten. The CDR3 covers 17 residues. Described treatment: over 15 received Ad26.COV2.S at low or high dose, single or two shots; about 5 received placebo; per-sample allocation not given. After the first vaccine or placebo injection, samples were drawn on day 63. As for this clone: The antigen is unknown.

The starting material was peripheral blood, obtained in a trial of Ad26.COV2.S vaccine versus placebo. This clonotype was obtained from a person between 18 and 65 years old who received the Ad26.COV2.S COVID-19 vaccine or a placebo. This chain joins TRBV12-2 and TRBJ2-7; the DNA was not compared with TRBD1, the D call given in the table. TRBV12-2 corresponds to a pseudogene. The chain's CDR3 is CASRFPVQGWVSYEQYF. In nucleotides, the CDR3 is TGTGCAAGTCGCTTTCCCGTACAGGGGTGGGTCTCCTACGAGCAGTACTTC.